These T cell receptor beta chains were read from a single sample in a study of T cell responses to AZD1222 COVID-19 vaccine. Repertoires were generated with immunoSEQ multiplex PCR, while TCRdb's copy carries only in-frame clones and drops some. The repertoire has 75,000 to 90,000 clones, around 86% of them found once; the top ten carry 8.7%. Sequencing used peripheral blood, obtained on day 0 of AZD1222 vaccination. The receptors originated from an adult in good health. The CDR3 runs from the conserved cysteine through the conserved F or W. A D gene is named only where the DNA matches it firmly. Size values are once, few and many counts, or a class for expanded clones, and some rows have none.

CDR3aa: CASRWTGANTGELFF
CDR3nt: TGTGCCAGCAGATGGACGGGGGCGAACACCGGGGAGCTGTTTTTT
d_gene: -
j_gene: TRBJ2-2
abundance: -
len: 15
v_gene: TRBV27

CDR3aa: CASSKGTGLHWEQFF
CDR3nt: TGTGCCAGCAGCAAGGGGACAGGGCTGCATTGGGAGCAGTTCTTC
d_gene: TRBD1
j_gene: TRBJ2-1
abundance: -
len: 15
v_gene: TRBV7-6

CDR3aa: CASSRWGNEQYF
CDR3nt: TGTGCCAGCAGCCGATGGGGCAACGAGCAGTACTTC
d_gene: -
j_gene: TRBJ2-7
abundance: once
len: 12
v_gene: TRBV3-1/TRBV3-2

CDR3aa: CASSRSRDIQYF
CDR3nt: TGCGCCAGCAGCAGGTCGCGTGACATTCAGTACTTC
d_gene: -
j_gene: TRBJ2-4
abundance: -
len: 12
v_gene: TRBV4-1

CDR3aa: CASSQDVDEQFF
CDR3nt: TGTGCCAGCAGCCAAGATGTCGATGAGCAGTTCTTC
d_gene: -
j_gene: TRBJ2-1
abundance: -
len: 12
v_gene: TRBV4-2

CDR3aa: CASSVGLQGARDTEAFF
CDR3nt: TGTGCCAGCAGCGTAGGGCTGCAGGGGGCTCGGGACACTGAAGCTTTCTTT
d_gene: TRBD1
j_gene: TRBJ1-1
abundance: -
len: 17
v_gene: TRBV9

CDR3aa: CASSPRDRDWGVNGYTF
CDR3nt: TGTGCCAGCTCACCACGGGACAGGGATTGGGGGGTCAATGGCTACACCTTC
d_gene: TRBD1
j_gene: TRBJ1-2
abundance: -
len: 17
v_gene: TRBV18

CDR3aa: CASRQYSRDRNEKLFF
CDR3nt: TGTGCCAGCAGACAGTACAGCCGGGACAGGAATGAAAAACTGTTTTTT
d_gene: TRBD1
j_gene: TRBJ1-4
abundance: few
len: 16
v_gene: TRBV3-1/TRBV3-2

CDR3aa: CASSFGPADGYTF
CDR3nt: TGTGCCAGCAGCTTTGGGCCAGCAGATGGCTACACCTTC
d_gene: -
j_gene: TRBJ1-2
abundance: few
len: 13
v_gene: TRBV7-2

CDR3aa: CASSRRTGDDPRNSPLHF
CDR3nt: TGTGCCAGCAGCCGCCGGACAGGGGATGATCCGCGGAATTCACCCCTCCACTTT
d_gene: TRBD1
j_gene: TRBJ1-6
abundance: -
len: 18
v_gene: TRBV5-8

CDR3aa: CASSLSVGYEQYF
CDR3nt: TGTGCCAGCAGCTTAAGCGTAGGGTACGAGCAGTACTTC
d_gene: -
j_gene: TRBJ2-7
abundance: -
len: 13
v_gene: TRBV11-3

CDR3aa: CASSYDREDQPQHF
CDR3nt: TGTGCCAGCAGTTACGACAGGGAAGATCAGCCCCAGCATTTT
d_gene: TRBD1
j_gene: TRBJ1-5
abundance: -
len: 14
v_gene: TRBV6-6

CDR3aa: CASSAFISGPKRGYTF
CDR3nt: TGTGCCAGTAGTGCCTTTATCTCTGGGCCCAAGAGGGGCTACACCTTC
d_gene: -
j_gene: TRBJ1-2
abundance: once
len: 16
v_gene: TRBV19

CDR3aa: CASSQSLFLASDYEQYF
CDR3nt: TGTGCCAGCAGCCAATCCCTATTCCTAGCTTCGGACTACGAGCAGTACTTC
d_gene: -
j_gene: TRBJ2-7
abundance: -
len: 17
v_gene: TRBV16

CDR3aa: CASGRVEAFF
CDR3nt: TGTGCCAGCGGGAGGGTAGAAGCTTTCTTT
d_gene: -
j_gene: TRBJ1-1
abundance: -
len: 10
v_gene: TRBV28

CDR3aa: CASYGSGQGNEQYF
CDR3nt: TGTGCCAGCTACGGCTCGGGACAGGGCAACGAGCAGTACTTC
d_gene: TRBD1
j_gene: TRBJ2-7
abundance: once
len: 14
v_gene: TRBV28

CDR3aa: CASSFRGMNTEAFF
CDR3nt: TGTGCCAGCAGCTTCAGGGGCATGAACACTGAAGCTTTCTTT
d_gene: -
j_gene: TRBJ1-1
abundance: -
len: 14
v_gene: TRBV7-9

CDR3aa: CATATGFAGELFF
CDR3nt: TGTGCCACCGCGACAGGCTTTGCCGGGGAGCTGTTTTTT
d_gene: -
j_gene: TRBJ2-2
abundance: -
len: 13
v_gene: TRBV15

CDR3aa: CASSYSATEAFF
CDR3nt: TGTGCCAGCAGCTATAGCGCCACTGAAGCTTTCTTT
d_gene: -
j_gene: TRBJ1-1
abundance: -
len: 12
v_gene: TRBV7-2

CDR3aa: CASTALRAGNTIYF
CDR3nt: TGTGCCAGTACTGCGCTGAGGGCTGGAAACACCATATATTTT
d_gene: -
j_gene: TRBJ1-3
abundance: -
len: 14
v_gene: TRBV7-9

CDR3aa: CASSIVGGEQYF
CDR3nt: TGTGCCAGTAGTATAGTCGGAGGCGAGCAGTACTTC
d_gene: -
j_gene: TRBJ2-7
abundance: -
len: 12
v_gene: TRBV19

CDR3aa: CASRTDRGDGYTF
CDR3nt: TGTGCCAGCAGAACCGACAGGGGCGATGGCTACACCTTC
d_gene: TRBD1
j_gene: TRBJ1-2
abundance: -
len: 13
v_gene: TRBV27

CDR3aa: CASSPPGRGTTDTQYF
CDR3nt: TGTGCCAGCTCACCACCGGGGAGGGGGACCACAGATACGCAGTATTTT
d_gene: -
j_gene: TRBJ2-3
abundance: -
len: 16
v_gene: TRBV18

CDR3aa: CASSRIHGITEAFF
CDR3nt: TGCGCCAGCAGCCGAATCCACGGGATTACTGAAGCTTTCTTT
d_gene: -
j_gene: TRBJ1-1
abundance: -
len: 14
v_gene: TRBV4-1

CDR3aa: CASSLVLATNEKLFF
CDR3nt: TGCGCCAGCAGCTTGGTGCTAGCAACTAATGAAAAACTGTTTTTT
d_gene: -
j_gene: TRBJ1-4
abundance: -
len: 15
v_gene: TRBV5-1

CDR3aa: CASSQDWEGYEQYF
CDR3nt: TGTGCCAGCAGCCAAGATTGGGAGGGTTACGAGCAGTACTTC
d_gene: TRBD2
j_gene: TRBJ2-7
abundance: -
len: 14
v_gene: TRBV3-1/TRBV3-2

CDR3aa: CASSPYRAGLGNTIYF
CDR3nt: TGTGCCAGCAGCCCGTATCGGGCAGGACTGGGAAACACCATATATTTT
d_gene: -
j_gene: TRBJ1-3
abundance: -
len: 16
v_gene: TRBV3-1/TRBV3-2

CDR3aa: CATSDIQTQYF
CDR3nt: TGTGCCACCAGTGATATTCAGACCCAGTACTTC
d_gene: -
j_gene: TRBJ2-5
abundance: -
len: 11
v_gene: TRBV24-1

CDR3aa: CASSIQGPQPQHF
CDR3nt: TGTGCCAGTAGTATACAGGGACCTCAGCCCCAGCATTTT
d_gene: -
j_gene: TRBJ1-5
abundance: -
len: 13
v_gene: TRBV19

CDR3aa: CASTPGHSEAFF
CDR3nt: TGTGCCAGCACTCCGGGACACTCTGAAGCTTTCTTT
d_gene: -
j_gene: TRBJ1-1
abundance: once
len: 12
v_gene: TRBV12-3/TRBV12-4

CDR3aa: CASSPRYGQPQHF
CDR3nt: TGTGCCAGCAGTCCCCGTTACGGGCAGCCCCAGCATTTT
d_gene: -
j_gene: TRBJ1-5
abundance: -
len: 13
v_gene: TRBV27

CDR3aa: CASSESGIGQPQHF
CDR3nt: TGCGCCAGCAGTGAGTCAGGGATCGGTCAGCCCCAGCATTTT
d_gene: -
j_gene: TRBJ1-5
abundance: -
len: 14
v_gene: TRBV10-1

CDR3aa: CASSLTAGRLYEQYF
CDR3nt: TGTGCCAGCAGCTTAACAGCGGGGCGTCTTTACGAGCAGTACTTC
d_gene: TRBD2
j_gene: TRBJ2-7
abundance: -
len: 15
v_gene: TRBV7-2

CDR3aa: CASSMATAQTYNEQFF
CDR3nt: TGTGCCAGTAGTATGGCGACCGCGCAGACTTACAATGAGCAGTTCTTC
d_gene: -
j_gene: TRBJ2-1
abundance: -
len: 16
v_gene: TRBV19

CDR3aa: CASSPRQGGVSYEQYF
CDR3nt: TGTGCCAGCAGCCCCAGACAGGGCGGGGTCTCCTACGAGCAGTACTTC
d_gene: -
j_gene: TRBJ2-7
abundance: -
len: 16
v_gene: TRBV14

CDR3aa: CASSMSHGGVETQYF
CDR3nt: TGTGCCAGCAGCATGTCTCACGGGGGGGTAGAGACCCAGTACTTC
d_gene: TRBD2
j_gene: TRBJ2-5
abundance: few
len: 15
v_gene: TRBV28

CDR3aa: CASSQDWTGGEDGYTF
CDR3nt: TGTGCCAGCAGCCAAGATTGGACAGGGGGCGAGGATGGCTACACCTTC
d_gene: TRBD1
j_gene: TRBJ1-2
abundance: -
len: 16
v_gene: TRBV3-1/TRBV3-2

CDR3aa: CASSTPTRGATGNTIYF
CDR3nt: TGTGCCAGCAGCACCCCCACCCGGGGGGCTACTGGAAACACCATATATTTT
d_gene: -
j_gene: TRBJ1-3
abundance: -
len: 17
v_gene: TRBV7-6

CDR3aa: CASSEDRLSYEQYF
CDR3nt: TGTGCCAGCAGCGAGGACAGGCTCTCCTACGAGCAGTACTTC
d_gene: TRBD1
j_gene: TRBJ2-7
abundance: -
len: 14
v_gene: TRBV16

CDR3aa: CASSLFFDSRNQPQHF
CDR3nt: TGTGCCAGCAGTTTATTTTTCGACAGTCGCAATCAGCCCCAGCATTTT
d_gene: -
j_gene: TRBJ1-5
abundance: -
len: 16
v_gene: TRBV28

CDR3aa: CASSEQGGTEAFF
CDR3nt: TGCGCCAGCAGTGAACAGGGGGGGACTGAAGCTTTCTTT
d_gene: TRBD1
j_gene: TRBJ1-1
abundance: once
len: 13
v_gene: TRBV10-2

CDR3aa: CASSLLGVGPVANTGELFF
CDR3nt: TGCGCCAGCAGCCTACTAGGAGTCGGCCCAGTAGCGAACACCGGGGAGCTGTTTTTT
d_gene: -
j_gene: TRBJ2-2
abundance: -
len: 19
v_gene: TRBV5-1

CDR3aa: CASSLVAQPQETQYF
CDR3nt: TGTGCCAGCAGCTTGGTGGCTCAACCCCAAGAGACCCAGTACTTC
d_gene: -
j_gene: TRBJ2-5
abundance: -
len: 15
v_gene: TRBV5-6

CDR3aa: CASSNSLTGNSPLHF
CDR3nt: TGTGCCAGCAGTAACTCCCTTACAGGGAATTCACCCCTCCACTTT
d_gene: -
j_gene: TRBJ1-6
abundance: -
len: 15
v_gene: TRBV6-5

CDR3aa: CSADRNNEQFF
CDR3nt: TGCAGTGCAGATAGGAACAATGAGCAGTTCTTC
d_gene: -
j_gene: TRBJ2-1
abundance: -
len: 11
v_gene: TRBV20-1

CDR3aa: CASSFTSGSSTDTQYF
CDR3nt: TGTGCCAGCAGCTTTACTAGCGGGAGTAGCACAGATACGCAGTATTTT
d_gene: TRBD2
j_gene: TRBJ2-3
abundance: -
len: 16
v_gene: TRBV7-3

CDR3aa: CASGSGGNREKLFF
CDR3nt: TGTGCCAGCGGGTCGGGGGGGAATCGCGAAAAACTGTTTTTT
d_gene: -
j_gene: TRBJ1-4
abundance: -
len: 14
v_gene: TRBV10-3

CDR3aa: CASSQDLRGAGTEAFF
CDR3nt: TGCGCCAGCAGCCAAGATCTGCGCGGTGCGGGTACTGAAGCTTTCTTT
d_gene: -
j_gene: TRBJ1-1
abundance: -
len: 16
v_gene: TRBV4-3

CDR3aa: CASSRRNTGELFF
CDR3nt: TGTGCCAGCAGTAGGCGGAACACCGGGGAGCTGTTTTTT
d_gene: -
j_gene: TRBJ2-2
abundance: -
len: 13
v_gene: TRBV6-5

CDR3aa: CASSLGGEGGKFNSPLHF
CDR3nt: TGTGCCAGCAGTTTGGGGGGGGAGGGAGGAAAATTTAATTCACCCCTCCACTTT
d_gene: -
j_gene: TRBJ1-6
abundance: -
len: 18
v_gene: TRBV27

CDR3aa: CASSVKVNTEAFF
CDR3nt: TGCGCCAGCAGTGTTAAAGTGAACACTGAAGCTTTCTTT
d_gene: -
j_gene: TRBJ1-1
abundance: -
len: 13
v_gene: TRBV10-1

CDR3aa: CASSESVRSNSPLHF
CDR3nt: TGCGCCAGCAGTGAGTCGGTGAGAAGTAATTCACCCCTCCACTTT
d_gene: -
j_gene: TRBJ1-6
abundance: -
len: 15
v_gene: TRBV10-2